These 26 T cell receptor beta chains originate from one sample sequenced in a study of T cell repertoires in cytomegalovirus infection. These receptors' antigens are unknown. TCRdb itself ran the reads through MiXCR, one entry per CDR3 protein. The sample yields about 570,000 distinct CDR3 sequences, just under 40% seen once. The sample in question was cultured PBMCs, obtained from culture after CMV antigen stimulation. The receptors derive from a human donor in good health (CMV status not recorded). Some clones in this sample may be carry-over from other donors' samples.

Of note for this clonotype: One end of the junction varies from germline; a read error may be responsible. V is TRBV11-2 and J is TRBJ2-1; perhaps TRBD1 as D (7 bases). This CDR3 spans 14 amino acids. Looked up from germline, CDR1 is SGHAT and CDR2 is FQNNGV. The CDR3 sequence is CASSFSGGGNGQFF. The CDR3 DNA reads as TGTGCCAGCAGCTTTTCCGGAGGGGGCAATGGGCAGTTCTTC.

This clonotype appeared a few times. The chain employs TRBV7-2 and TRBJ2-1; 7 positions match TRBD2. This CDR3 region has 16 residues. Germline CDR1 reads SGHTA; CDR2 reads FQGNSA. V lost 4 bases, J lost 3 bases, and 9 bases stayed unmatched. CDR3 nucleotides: TGTGCCAGCAGCTCTCGCCTCGGGGGGATCTACAATGAGCAGTTCTTC. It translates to CASSSRLGGIYNEQFF.

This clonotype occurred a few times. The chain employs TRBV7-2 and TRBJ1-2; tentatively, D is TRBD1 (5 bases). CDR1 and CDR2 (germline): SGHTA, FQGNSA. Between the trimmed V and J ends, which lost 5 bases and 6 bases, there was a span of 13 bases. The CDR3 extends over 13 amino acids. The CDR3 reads CASSQTEADGYTF. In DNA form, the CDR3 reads TGTGCCAGCAGCCAGACAGAGGCGGATGGCTACACCTTC. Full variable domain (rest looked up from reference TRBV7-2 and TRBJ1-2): GAGVSQSPSNKVTEKGKDVELRCDPISGHTALYWYRQSLGQGLEFLIYFQGNSAPDKSGLPSDRFSAERTGGSVSTLTIQRTQQEDSAVYLCASSQTEADGYTFGSGTRLTVV.

CDR3 sequence reads: CASRETGGPAPTQYF. In DNA form, the CDR3 reads TGTGCCAGTAGGGAGACAGGGGGTCCTGCCCCTACGCAGTATTTT. The chain combines TRBV19 with TRBJ2-3; the match to TRBD1 covers 9 bases. CDR3 length equals 15 residues. The ends lost 6 bases at V and 8 bases at J; junction bases unmatched: 12. The germline CDR1 and CDR2 sequences are LNHDA and SQIVND (reference sequence).

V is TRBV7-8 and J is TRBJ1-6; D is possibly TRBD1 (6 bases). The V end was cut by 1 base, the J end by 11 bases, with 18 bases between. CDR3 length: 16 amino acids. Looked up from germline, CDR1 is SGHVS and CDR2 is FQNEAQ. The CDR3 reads CASSLGSRGGVTPLHF. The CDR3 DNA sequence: TGTGCCAGCAGCTTAGGGTCCAGGGGAGGTGTTACACCCCTCCACTTT.

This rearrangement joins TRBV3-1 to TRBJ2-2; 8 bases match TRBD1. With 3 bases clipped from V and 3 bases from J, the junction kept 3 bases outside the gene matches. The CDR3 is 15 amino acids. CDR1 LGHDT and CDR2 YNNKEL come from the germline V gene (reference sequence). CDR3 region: CASSQDRVDTGELFF. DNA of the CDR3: TGTGCCAGCAGCCAGGACAGGGTGGACACCGGGGAGCTGTTTTTT.

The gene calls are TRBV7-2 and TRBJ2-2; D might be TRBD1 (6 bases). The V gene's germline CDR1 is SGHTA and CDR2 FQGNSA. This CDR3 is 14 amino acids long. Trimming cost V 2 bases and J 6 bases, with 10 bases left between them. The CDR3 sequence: CASSLWDNPGELFF. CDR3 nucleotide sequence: TGTGCCAGCAGCTTATGGGACAACCCCGGGGAGCTGTTTTTT.

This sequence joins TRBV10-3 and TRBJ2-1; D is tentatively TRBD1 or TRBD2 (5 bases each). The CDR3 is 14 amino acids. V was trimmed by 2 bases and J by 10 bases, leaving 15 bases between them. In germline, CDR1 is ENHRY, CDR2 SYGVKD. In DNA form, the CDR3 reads TGTGCCATCAGTGAGGGGGGTGGGAAGGAAGAGCAGTTCTTC. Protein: CAISEGGGKEEQFF.

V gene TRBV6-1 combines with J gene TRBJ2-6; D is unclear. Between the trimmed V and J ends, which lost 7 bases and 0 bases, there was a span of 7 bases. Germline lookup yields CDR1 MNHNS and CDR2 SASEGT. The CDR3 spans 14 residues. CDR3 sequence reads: CASKLLSGANVLTF. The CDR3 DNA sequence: TGTGCCAGCAAATTGCTCTCTGGGGCCAACGTCCTGACTTTC.

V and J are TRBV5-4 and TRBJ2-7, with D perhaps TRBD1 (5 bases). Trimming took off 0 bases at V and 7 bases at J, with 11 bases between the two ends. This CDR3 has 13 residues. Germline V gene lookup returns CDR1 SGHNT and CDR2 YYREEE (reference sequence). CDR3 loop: CASSLDRLGEQYF. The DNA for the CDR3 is TGTGCCAGCAGCTTGGACAGGCTGGGGGAGCAGTACTTC.

CDR3 amino acids: CARQGMWQPQHF. As DNA, the CDR3 is TGTGCCAGGCAGGGAATGTGGCAGCCCCAGCATTTT. The chain carries TRBV6-8 and TRBJ1-5; D may be TRBD1 (5 bases). This CDR3 contains 12 residues. The germline V and J ends were trimmed by 9 bases and 7 bases, with 13 bases remaining between them. Germline V gene lookup returns CDR1 MNHGY and CDR2 SAAAGT.

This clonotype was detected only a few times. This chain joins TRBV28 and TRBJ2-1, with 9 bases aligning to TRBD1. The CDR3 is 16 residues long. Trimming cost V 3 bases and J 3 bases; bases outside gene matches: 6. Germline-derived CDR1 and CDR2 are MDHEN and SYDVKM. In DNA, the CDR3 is TGTGCCAGCAGTTTCTCCCGACAGGGGGACTACAATGAGCAGTTCTTC. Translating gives CASSFSRQGDYNEQFF. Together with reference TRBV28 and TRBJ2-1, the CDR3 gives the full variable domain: DVKVTQSSRYLVKRTGEKVFLECVQDMDHENMFWYRQDPGLGLRLIYFSYDVKMKEKGDIPEGYSVSREKKERFSLILESASTNQTSMYLCASSFSRQGDYNEQFFGPGTRLTVL.

The CDR3, as DNA: TGTGCCAGCAGTTCCCCAGCGGGAGGAGCAGATACGCAGTATTTT. Translation gives CASSSPAGGADTQYF. The chain employs TRBV27 and TRBJ2-3, with TRBD2 matching over 9 bases. Germline CDR1 reads MNHEY; CDR2 reads SMNVEV (reference sequence). This CDR3 region has 15 residues. The V gene end was trimmed by 4 bases and the J gene end by 4 bases; junction bases not matched to a gene: 6.

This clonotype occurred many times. Here the CDR3 reads CASSGGSSTDTQYF. CDR3 sequence (DNA): TGTGCCAGCAGCGGGGGATCTAGCACAGATACGCAGTATTTT. The chain combines TRBV7-2 with TRBJ2-3, with D possibly being TRBD1 or TRBD2 (5 bases each). Per germline, CDR1 SGHTA and CDR2 FQGNSA. Between the trimmed V and J ends, which lost 5 bases and 0 bases, there was a span of 9 bases. The CDR3 contains 14 residues. Based on the CDR3 plus reference TRBV7-2 and TRBJ2-3, the full variable domain is GAGVSQSPSNKVTEKGKDVELRCDPISGHTALYWYRQSLGQGLEFLIYFQGNSAPDKSGLPSDRFSAERTGGSVSTLTIQRTQQEDSAVYLCASSGGSSTDTQYFGPGTRLTVL.

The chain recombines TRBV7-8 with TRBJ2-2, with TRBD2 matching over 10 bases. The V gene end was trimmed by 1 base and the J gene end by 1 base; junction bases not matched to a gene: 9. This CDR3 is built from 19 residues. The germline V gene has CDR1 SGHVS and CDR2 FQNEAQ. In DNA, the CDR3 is TGTGCCAGCAGCTTAGTAGGGCTAGCGGGAGTTTGGAACACCGGGGAGCTGTTTTTT. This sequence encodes CASSLVGLAGVWNTGELFF.

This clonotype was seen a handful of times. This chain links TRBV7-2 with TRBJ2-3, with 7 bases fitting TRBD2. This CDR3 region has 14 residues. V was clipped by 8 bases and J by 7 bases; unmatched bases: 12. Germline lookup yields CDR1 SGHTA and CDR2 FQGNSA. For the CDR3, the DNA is TGTGCCAGCCGGGAGGCGGGGGTTCGCCATACGCAGTATTTT. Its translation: CASREAGVRHTQYF.

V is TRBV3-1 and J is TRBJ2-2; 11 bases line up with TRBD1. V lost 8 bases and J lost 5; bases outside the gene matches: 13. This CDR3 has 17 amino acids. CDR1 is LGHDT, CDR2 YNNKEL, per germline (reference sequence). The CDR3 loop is CASEGTGGLVGTGELFF. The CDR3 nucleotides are TGTGCCAGCGAAGGGACAGGGGGTCTCGTGGGGACCGGGGAGCTGTTTTTT. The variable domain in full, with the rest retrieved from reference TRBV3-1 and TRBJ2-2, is DTAVSQTPKYLVTQMGNDKSIKCEQNLGHDTMYWYKQDSKKFLKIMFSYNNKELIINETVPNRFSPKSPDKAHLNLHINSLELGDSAVYFCASEGTGGLVGTGELFFGEGSRLTVL.

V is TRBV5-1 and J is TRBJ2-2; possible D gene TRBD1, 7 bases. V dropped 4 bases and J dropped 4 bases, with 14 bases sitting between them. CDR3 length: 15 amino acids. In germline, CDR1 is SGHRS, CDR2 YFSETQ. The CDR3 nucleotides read TGCGCCAGCAGCGTCAACAGGGGACTCACCGGGGAGCTGTTTTTT. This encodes CASSVNRGLTGELFF.

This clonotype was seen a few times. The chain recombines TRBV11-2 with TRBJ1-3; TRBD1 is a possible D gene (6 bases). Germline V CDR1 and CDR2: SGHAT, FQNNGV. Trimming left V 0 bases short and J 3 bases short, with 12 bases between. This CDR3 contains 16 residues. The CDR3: CASSLDTGLDGNTIYF. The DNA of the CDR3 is TGTGCCAGCAGCTTAGATACAGGGCTGGATGGAAACACCATATATTTT.

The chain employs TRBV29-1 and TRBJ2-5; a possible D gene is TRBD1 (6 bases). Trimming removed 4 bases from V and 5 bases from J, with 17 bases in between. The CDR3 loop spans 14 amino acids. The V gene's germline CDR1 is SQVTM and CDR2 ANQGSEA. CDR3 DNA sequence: TGCAGCGTTGCCCGGGACACCCCGTGGGAGACCCAGTACTTC. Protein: CSVARDTPWETQYF. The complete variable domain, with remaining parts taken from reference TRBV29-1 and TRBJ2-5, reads SAVISQKPSRDICQRGTSLTIQCQVDSQVTMMFWYRQQPGQSLTLIATANQGSEATYESGFVIDKFPISRPNLTFSTLTVSNMSPEDSSIYLCSVARDTPWETQYFGPGTRLLVL.

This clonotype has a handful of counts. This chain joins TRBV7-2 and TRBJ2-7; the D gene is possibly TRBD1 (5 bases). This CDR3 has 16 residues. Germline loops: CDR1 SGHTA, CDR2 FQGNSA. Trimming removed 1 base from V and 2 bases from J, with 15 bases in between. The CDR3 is CASSLGLPGYTYEQYF. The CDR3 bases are TGTGCCAGCAGCTTAGGTCTGCCAGGGTATACCTACGAGCAGTACTTC.

This CDR3 is CAISVEGGELFF. The CDR3 region has the DNA TGTGCCATCAGTGTTGAGGGAGGCGAGCTGTTTTTT. This chain links TRBV10-3 with TRBJ2-2; possibly TRBD2 for D (6 bases). Trimming stripped 4 bases from V and 11 bases from J, with 11 bases between. The CDR3 spans 12 residues. Germline V gene lookup returns CDR1 ENHRY and CDR2 SYGVKD.

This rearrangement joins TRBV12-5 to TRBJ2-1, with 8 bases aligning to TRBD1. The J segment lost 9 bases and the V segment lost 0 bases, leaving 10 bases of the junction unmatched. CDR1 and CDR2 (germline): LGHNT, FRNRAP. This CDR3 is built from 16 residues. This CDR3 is CASGLVLRQGAGEQFF. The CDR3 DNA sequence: TGTGCTAGTGGTTTGGTCCTACGCCAGGGGGCCGGTGAGCAGTTCTTC. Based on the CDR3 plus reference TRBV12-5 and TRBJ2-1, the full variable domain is DARVTQTPRHKVTEMGQEVTMRCQPILGHNTVFWYRQTMMQGLELLAYFRNRAPLDDSGMPKDRFSAEMPDATLATLKIQPSEPRDSAVYFCASGLVLRQGAGEQFFGPGTRLTVL.

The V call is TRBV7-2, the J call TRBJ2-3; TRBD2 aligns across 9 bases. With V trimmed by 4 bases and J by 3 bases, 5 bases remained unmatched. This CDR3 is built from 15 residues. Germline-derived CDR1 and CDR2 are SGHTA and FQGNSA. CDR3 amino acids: CASSSRGGGTDTQYF. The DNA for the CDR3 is TGTGCCAGCAGCTCGCGGGGGGGGGGGACAGATACGCAGTATTTT.

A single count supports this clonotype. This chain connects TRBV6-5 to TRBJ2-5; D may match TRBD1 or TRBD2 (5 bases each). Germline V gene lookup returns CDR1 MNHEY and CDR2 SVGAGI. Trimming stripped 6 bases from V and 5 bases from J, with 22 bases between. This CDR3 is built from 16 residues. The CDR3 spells CASSLAPGHTGETQYF. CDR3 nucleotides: TGTGCCAGCAGCCTGGCTCCGGGGCACACGGGGGAGACCCAGTACTTC.

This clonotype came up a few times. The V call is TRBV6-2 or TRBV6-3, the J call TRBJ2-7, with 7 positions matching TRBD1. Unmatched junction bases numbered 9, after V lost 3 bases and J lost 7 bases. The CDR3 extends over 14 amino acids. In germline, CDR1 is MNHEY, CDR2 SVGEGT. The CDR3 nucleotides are TGTGCCAGCAGTTATCGGGACAGAATAGCGGAGCAGTACTTC. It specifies CASSYRDRIAEQYF.